Presented here are 3 T cell receptor beta chains from one specimen sequenced in a study of blood T cell repertoires in COVID-19. Method: immunoSEQ multiplex PCR; TCRdb's copy keeps in-frame clones and lacks some. This sample carries some 150,000 clones, about 87% of them seen once, and the ten largest clones take 11%. Sequenced material: peripheral blood. These receptors all come from a woman at least 80 years old with acute or convalescent COVID-19.

The chain links TRBV4-3 to TRBJ2-3; 13 bases match TRBD2. The germline gives CDR1 LGHNA, CDR2 YSLEER. Trimming took 3 bases from V and 0 from J; bases not matched to a gene: 12. The CDR3 runs 20 residues. CDR3 sequence (DNA): TGCGCCAGCAGCCATACCGAGACTAGCGGGGGGACCTCTAGCACAGATACGCAGTATTTT. Translated: CASSHTETSGGTSSTDTQYF.

This clone was counted once. This chain joins TRBV5-1 and TRBJ1-2; perhaps TRBD1 as D (5 bases). Germline CDR1 SGHRS, CDR2 YFSETQ. The length of the CDR3 is 13 residues. V was pared by 4 bases and J by 6 bases, with 13 bases between. The CDR3, as DNA: TGCGCCAGCAGCCGCGTCGAACAGGATGGCTACACCTTC. Translated: CASSRVEQDGYTF.

The V gene is TRBV20-1, the J gene TRBJ1-2; D is ambiguous. CDR3 length: 12 amino acids. Per germline, CDR1 DFQATT and CDR2 SNEGSKA (reference sequence). Deletions cut 3 bases from V and 7 bases from J, with 12 bases between. This chain's CDR3 is CSASPAASGYTF. CDR3 bases: TGCAGTGCTAGTCCAGCGGCTTCTGGCTACACCTTC.